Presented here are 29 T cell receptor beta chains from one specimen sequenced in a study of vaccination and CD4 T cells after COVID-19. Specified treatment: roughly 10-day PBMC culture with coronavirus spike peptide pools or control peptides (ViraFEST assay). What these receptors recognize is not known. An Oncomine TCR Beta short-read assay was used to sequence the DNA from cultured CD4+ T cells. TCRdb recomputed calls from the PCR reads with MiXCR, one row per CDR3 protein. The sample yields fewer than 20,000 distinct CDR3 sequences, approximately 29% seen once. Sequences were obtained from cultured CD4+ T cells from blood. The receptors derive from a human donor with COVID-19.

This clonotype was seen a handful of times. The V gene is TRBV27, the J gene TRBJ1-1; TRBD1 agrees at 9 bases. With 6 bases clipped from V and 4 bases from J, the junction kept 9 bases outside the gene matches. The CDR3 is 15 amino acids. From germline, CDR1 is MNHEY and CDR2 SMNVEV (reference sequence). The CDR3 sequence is CASRPDRGRRTEAFF. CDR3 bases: TGTGCCAGCAGGCCGGACAGGGGCCGGCGCACTGAAGCTTTCTTT.

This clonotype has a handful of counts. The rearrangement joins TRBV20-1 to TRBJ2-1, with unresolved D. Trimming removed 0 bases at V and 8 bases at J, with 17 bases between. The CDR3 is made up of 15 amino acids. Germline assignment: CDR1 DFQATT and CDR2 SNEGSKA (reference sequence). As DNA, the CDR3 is TGCAGTGCTAGAGAAGCAAAGACGGTGGTGGATGAGCAGTTCTTC. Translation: CSAREAKTVVDEQFF.

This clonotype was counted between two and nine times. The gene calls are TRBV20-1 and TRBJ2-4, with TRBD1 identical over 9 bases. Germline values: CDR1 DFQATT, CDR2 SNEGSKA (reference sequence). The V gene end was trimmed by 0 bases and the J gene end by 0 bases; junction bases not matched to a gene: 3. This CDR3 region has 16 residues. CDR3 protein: CSARDSGQGAKNIQYF. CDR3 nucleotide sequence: TGCAGTGCTAGAGATTCGGGACAGGGAGCCAAAAACATTCAGTACTTC.

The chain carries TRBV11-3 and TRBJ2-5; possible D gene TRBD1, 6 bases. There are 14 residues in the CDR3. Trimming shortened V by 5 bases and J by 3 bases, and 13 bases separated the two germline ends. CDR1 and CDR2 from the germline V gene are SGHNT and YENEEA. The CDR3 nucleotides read TGTGCCAGCAGCAACCGGGACACAAAAGAGACCCAGTACTTC. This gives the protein CASSNRDTKETQYF.

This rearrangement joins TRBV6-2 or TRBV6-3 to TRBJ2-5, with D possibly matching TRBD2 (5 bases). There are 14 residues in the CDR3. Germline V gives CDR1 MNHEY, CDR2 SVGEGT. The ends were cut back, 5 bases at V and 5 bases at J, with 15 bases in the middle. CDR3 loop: CASSPGLLRETQYF. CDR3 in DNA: TGTGCCAGCAGTCCCGGACTGCTCCGGGAGACCCAGTACTTC.

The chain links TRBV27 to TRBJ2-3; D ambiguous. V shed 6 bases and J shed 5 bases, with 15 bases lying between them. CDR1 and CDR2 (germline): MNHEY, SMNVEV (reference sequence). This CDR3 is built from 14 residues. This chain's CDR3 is CASSPGWVRDTQYF. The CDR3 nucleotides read TGTGCCAGCAGCCCAGGCTGGGTGAGAGATACGCAGTATTTT.

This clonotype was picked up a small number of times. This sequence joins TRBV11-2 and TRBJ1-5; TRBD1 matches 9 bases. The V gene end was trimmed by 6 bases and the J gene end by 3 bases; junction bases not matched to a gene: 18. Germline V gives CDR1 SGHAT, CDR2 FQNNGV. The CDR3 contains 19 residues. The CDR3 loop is CASRRFLDGQGRNNQPQHF. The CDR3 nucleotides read TGTGCCAGCAGACGGTTTCTCGACGGACAGGGGAGGAACAATCAGCCCCAGCATTTT.

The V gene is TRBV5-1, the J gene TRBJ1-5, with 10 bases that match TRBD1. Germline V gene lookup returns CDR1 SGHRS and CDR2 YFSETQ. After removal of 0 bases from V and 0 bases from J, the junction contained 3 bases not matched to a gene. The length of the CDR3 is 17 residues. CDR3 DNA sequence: TGCGCCAGCAGCTTGGGGACAGGGGGAACTAGCAATCAGCCCCAGCATTTT. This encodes CASSLGTGGTSNQPQHF. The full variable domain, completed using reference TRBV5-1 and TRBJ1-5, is KAGVTQTPRYLIKTRGQQVTLSCSPISGHRSVSWYQQTPGQGLQFLFEYFSETQRNKGNFPGRFSGRQFSNSRSEMNVSTLELGDSALYLCASSLGTGGTSNQPQHFGDGTRLSIL.

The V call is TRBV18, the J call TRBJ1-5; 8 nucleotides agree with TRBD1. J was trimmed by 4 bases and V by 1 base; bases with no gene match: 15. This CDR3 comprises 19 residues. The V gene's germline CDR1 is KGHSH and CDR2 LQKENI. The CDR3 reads CASSPLDSKPDRDNQPQHF. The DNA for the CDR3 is TGTGCCAGCTCACCACTCGATTCAAAGCCGGACAGGGATAATCAGCCCCAGCATTTT.

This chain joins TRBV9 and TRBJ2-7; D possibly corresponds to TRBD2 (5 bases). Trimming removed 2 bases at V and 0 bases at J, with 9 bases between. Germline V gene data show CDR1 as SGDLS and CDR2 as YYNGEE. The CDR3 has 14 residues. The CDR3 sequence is CASSVFGSSYEQYF. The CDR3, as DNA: TGTGCCAGCAGCGTTTTTGGGAGCTCCTACGAGCAGTACTTC. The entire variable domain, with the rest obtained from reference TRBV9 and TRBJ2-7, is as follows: DSGVTQTPKHLITATGQRVTLRCSPRSGDLSVYWYQQSLDQGLQFLIQYYNGEERAKGNILERFSAQQFPDLHSELNLSSLELGDSALYFCASSVFGSSYEQYFGPGTRLTVT.

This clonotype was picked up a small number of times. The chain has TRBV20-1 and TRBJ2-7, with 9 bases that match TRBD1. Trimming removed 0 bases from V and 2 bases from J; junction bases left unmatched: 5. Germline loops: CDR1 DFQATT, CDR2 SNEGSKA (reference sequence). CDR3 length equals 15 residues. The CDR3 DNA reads TGCAGTGCTAGAGATCTTCGGACAGGGGCCTACGAGCAGTACTTC. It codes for CSARDLRTGAYEQYF.

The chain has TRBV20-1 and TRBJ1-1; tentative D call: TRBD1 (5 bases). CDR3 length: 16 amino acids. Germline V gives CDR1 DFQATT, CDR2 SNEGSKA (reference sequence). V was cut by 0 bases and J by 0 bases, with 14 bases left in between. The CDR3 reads CSARDRVGGMNTEAFF. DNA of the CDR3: TGCAGTGCTAGAGATCGAGTCGGGGGGATGAACACTGAAGCTTTCTTT.

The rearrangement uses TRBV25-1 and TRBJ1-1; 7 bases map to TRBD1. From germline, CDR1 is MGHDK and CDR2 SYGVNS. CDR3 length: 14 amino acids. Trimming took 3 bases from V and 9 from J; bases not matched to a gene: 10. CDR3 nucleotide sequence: TGTGCCAGCAGTGATTTACCTACAGGGGCAAAAGCTTTCTTT. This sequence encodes CASSDLPTGAKAFF.

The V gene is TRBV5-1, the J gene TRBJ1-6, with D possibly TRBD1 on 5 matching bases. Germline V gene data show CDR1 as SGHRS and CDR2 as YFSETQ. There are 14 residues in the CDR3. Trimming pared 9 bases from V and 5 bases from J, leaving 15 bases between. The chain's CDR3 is CATKNSGDNSPLHF. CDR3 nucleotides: TGCGCCACCAAGAATTCGGGGGATAATTCACCCCTCCACTTT.

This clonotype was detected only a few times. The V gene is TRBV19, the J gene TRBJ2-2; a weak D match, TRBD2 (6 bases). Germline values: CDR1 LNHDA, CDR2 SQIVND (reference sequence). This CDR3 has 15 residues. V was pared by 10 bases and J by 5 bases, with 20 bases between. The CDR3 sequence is CATKPGREFTGELFF. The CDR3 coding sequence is TGTGCCACTAAACCGGGACGGGAGTTTACCGGGGAGCTGTTTTTT.

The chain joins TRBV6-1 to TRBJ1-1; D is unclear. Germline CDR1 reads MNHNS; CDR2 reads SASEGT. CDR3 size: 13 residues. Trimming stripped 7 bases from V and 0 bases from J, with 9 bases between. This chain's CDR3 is CASKVSLNTEAFF. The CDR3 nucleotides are TGTGCCAGCAAGGTCAGTTTGAACACTGAAGCTTTCTTT.

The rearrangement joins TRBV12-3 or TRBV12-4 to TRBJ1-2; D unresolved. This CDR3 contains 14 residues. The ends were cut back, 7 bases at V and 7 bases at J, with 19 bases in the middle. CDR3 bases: TGTGCCAGCAAGGTAACGGAGCTAGCGGGTGGCTACACCTTC. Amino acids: CASKVTELAGGYTF.

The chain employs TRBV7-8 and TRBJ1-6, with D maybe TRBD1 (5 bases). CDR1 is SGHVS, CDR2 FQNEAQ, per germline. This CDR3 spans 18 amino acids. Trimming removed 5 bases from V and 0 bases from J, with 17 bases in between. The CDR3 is CASSPRTGGSSYNSPLHF. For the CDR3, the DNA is TGTGCCAGCAGCCCTCGCACAGGAGGGAGCTCCTATAATTCACCCCTCCACTTT. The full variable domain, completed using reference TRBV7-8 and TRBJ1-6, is GAGVSQSPRYKVAKRGQDVALRCDPISGHVSLFWYQQALGQGPEFLTYFQNEAQLDKSGLPSDRFFAERPEGSVSTLKIQRTQQEDSAVYLCASSPRTGGSSYNSPLHFGNGTRLTVT.

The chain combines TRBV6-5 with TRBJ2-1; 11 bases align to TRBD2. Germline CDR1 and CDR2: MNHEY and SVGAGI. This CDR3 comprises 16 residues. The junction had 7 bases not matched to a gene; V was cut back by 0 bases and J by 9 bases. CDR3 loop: CASSYSSGGAGSEQFF. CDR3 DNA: TGTGCCAGCAGTTACTCTAGCGGGGGGGCCGGGTCTGAGCAGTTCTTC.

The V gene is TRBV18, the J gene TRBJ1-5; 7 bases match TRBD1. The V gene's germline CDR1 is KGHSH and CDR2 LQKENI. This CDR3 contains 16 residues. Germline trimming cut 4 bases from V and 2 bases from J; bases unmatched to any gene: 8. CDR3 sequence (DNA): TGTGCCAGCTCACGCCCGACAGGGTCTGGCAATCAGCCCCAGCATTTT. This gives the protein CASSRPTGSGNQPQHF.

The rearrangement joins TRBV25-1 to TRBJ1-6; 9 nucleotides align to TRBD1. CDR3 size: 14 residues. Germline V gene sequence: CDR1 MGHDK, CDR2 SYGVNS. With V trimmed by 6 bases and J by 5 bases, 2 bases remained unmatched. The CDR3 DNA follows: TGTGCCAGCAGGGGACAGGGAGATAATTCACCCCTCCACTTT. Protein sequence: CASRGQGDNSPLHF.

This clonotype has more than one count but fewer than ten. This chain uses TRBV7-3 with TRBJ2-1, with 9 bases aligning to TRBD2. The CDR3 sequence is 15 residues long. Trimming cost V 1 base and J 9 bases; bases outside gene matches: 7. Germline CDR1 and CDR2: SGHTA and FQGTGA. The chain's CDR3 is CASSLSAGGHSEQFF. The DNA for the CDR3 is TGTGCCAGCAGCTTAAGCGCGGGGGGGCATAGTGAGCAGTTCTTC. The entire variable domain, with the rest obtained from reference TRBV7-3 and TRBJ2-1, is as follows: GAGVSQTPSNKVTEKGKYVELRCDPISGHTALYWYRQSLGQGPEFLIYFQGTGAADDSGLPNDRFFAVRPEGSVSTLKIQRTERGDSAVYLCASSLSAGGHSEQFFGPGTRLTVL.

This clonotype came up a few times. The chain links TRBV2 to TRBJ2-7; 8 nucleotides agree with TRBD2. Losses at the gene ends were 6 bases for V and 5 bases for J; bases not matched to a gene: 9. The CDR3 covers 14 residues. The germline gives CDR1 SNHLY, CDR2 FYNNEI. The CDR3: CASRISGVENEQYF. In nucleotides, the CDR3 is TGTGCCAGCAGGATTAGCGGGGTAGAGAACGAGCAGTACTTC.

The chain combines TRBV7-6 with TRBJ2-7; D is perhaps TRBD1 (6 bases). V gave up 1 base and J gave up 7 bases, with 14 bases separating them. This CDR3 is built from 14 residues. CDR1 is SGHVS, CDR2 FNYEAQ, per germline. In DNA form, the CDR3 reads TGTGCCAGCAGCTTAGGGCAGGGGACGGGGGAGCAGTACTTC. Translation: CASSLGQGTGEQYF.

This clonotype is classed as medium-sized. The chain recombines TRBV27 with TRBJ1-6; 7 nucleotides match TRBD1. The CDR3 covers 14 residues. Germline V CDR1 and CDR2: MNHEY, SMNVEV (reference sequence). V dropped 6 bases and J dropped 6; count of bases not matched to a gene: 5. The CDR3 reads CASSQTGPNSPLHF. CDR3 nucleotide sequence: TGTGCCAGCAGCCAGACAGGGCCTAATTCACCCCTCCACTTT.

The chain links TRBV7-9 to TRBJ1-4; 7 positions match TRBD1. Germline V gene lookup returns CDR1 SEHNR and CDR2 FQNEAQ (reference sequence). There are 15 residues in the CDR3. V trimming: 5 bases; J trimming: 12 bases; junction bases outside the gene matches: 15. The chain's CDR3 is CASSKSEGAAAELFF. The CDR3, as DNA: TGTGCCAGCAGCAAGAGTGAGGGGGCTGCGGCGGAACTGTTTTTT.

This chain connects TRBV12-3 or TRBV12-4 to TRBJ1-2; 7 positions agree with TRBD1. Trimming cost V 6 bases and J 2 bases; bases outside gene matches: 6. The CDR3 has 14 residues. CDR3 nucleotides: TGTGCCAGCAGACTACAGGGGCCAAACTATGGCTACACCTTC. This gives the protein CASRLQGPNYGYTF.

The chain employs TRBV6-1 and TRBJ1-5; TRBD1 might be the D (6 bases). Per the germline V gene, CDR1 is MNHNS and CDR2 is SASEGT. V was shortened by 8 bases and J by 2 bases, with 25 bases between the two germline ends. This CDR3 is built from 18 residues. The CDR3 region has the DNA TGTGCCAGCCTGGGCGGGGGGGCGGTCAATATGGGCAATCAGCCCCAGCATTTT. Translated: CASLGGGAVNMGNQPQHF.

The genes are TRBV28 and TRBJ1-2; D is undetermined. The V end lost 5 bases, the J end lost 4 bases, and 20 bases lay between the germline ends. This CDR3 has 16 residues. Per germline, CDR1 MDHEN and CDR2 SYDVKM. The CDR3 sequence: CASSIAGEVRSYGYTF. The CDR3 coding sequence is TGTGCCAGCAGTATAGCCGGTGAGGTGAGGAGCTATGGCTACACCTTC.